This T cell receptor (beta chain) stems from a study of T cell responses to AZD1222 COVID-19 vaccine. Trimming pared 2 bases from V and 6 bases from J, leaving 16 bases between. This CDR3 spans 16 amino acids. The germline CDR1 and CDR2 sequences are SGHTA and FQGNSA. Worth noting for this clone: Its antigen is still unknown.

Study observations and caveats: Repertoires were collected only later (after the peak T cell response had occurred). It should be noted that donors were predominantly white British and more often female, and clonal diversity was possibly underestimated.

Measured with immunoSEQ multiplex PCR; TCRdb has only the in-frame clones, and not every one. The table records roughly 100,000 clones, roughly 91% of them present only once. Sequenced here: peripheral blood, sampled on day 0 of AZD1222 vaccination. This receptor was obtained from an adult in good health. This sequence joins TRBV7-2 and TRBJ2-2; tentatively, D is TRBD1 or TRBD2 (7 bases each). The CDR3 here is CASSLIETGRAGELFF. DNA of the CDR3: TGTGCCAGCAGCTTAATTGAGACAGGGAGGGCCGGGGAGCTGTTTTTT.